This T cell receptor beta chain was found in a study of shared T cell receptors in the human thymus. With V trimmed by 3 bases and J by 4 bases, 6 bases remained unmatched. This CDR3 spans 14 amino acids. CDR1 and CDR2 (germline): GTSNPN, SVGIG (reference sequence). The repertoire was sequenced with immunoSEQ multiplex PCR; TCRdb's copy has only in-frame clones and lacks some. The sample consists of fewer than 700,000 clones, 85% to 90% of them appearing once. In addition, the sample was reused for a study of human thymus T cells. That source adds: Serving as donors were healthy Finnish infants, each of whom was having open corrective surgery for congenital heart defects. Thymus tissue for the work was resected from patients undergoing corrective heart surgery. Apparent skewing of V and J gene usage characterized both thymic and blood repertoires. Related studies noted strongly shared thymic repertoires across unrelated people.

The origin of this receptor is a boy less than two years old with a congenital heart defect. The sequenced sample consisted of thymocytes. The chain uses TRBV30 and TRBJ2-3, with TRBD1 identical over 8 bases. The CDR3 reads CAWRDRVGSDTQYF. The CDR3 DNA follows: TGTGCCTGGAGGGACAGGGTAGGATCAGATACGCAGTATTTT.